This T cell receptor (beta chain) was retrieved from a study of blood T cell repertoires in COVID-19. Repertoires were generated with immunoSEQ multiplex PCR, while TCRdb's copy carries only in-frame clones and drops some. Seen here are 52,000 or so clones, about 90% observed once, and the top ten hold about 3.4%. V shed 5 bases, J shed 9 bases, and the junction held 7 bases outside the gene matches. Germline V CDR1 and CDR2: SGHNT, YYREEE (reference sequence). The CDR3 is made up of 13 amino acids. The genes are TRBV5-4 and TRBJ2-1, with 8 bases identical to TRBD2. The sequence came from a human donor in a cohort sampled during active COVID-19. Specimen: peripheral blood. The CDR3 loop is CASSTGRVGEQFF. The CDR3, as DNA: TGTGCCAGCAGTACCGGGAGGGTTGGTGAGCAGTTCTTC.